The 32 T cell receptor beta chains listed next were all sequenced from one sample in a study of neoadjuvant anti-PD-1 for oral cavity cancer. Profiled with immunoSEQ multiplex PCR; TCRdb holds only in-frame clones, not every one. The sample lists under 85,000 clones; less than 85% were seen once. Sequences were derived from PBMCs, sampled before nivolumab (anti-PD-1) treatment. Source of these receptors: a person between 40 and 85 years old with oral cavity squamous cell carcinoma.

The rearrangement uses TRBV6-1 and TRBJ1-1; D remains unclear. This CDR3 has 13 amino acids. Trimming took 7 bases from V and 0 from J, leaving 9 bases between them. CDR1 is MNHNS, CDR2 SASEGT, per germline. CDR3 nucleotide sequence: TGTGCCAGCACCGGGCCGCTGAACACTGAAGCTTTCTTT. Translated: CASTGPLNTEAFF.

The CDR3 sequence: CASRGGPGNAGNNQPQHF. The CDR3, as DNA: TGTGCCAGTAGGGGGGGGCCAGGGAATGCGGGCAACAATCAGCCCCAGCATTTT. The chain combines TRBV19 with TRBJ1-5; a weak D match, TRBD1 (6 bases). Trimming took off 6 bases at V and 3 bases at J, with 24 bases between the two ends. The CDR3 totals 18 residues. From germline, CDR1 is LNHDA and CDR2 SQIVND (reference sequence).

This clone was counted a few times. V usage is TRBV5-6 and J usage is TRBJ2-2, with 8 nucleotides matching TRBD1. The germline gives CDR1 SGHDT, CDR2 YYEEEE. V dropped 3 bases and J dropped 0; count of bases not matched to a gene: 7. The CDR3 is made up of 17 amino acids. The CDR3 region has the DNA TGTGCCAGCAGCTCCCGGGACAGGCAAGCGAACACCGGGGAGCTGTTTTTT. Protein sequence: CASSSRDRQANTGELFF.

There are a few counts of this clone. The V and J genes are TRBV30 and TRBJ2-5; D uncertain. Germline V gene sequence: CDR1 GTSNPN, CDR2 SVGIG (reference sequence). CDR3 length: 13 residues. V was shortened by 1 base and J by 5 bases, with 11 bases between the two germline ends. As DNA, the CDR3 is TGTGCCTGGAGTGATTCGTCCAGGGAGACCCAGTACTTC. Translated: CAWSDSSRETQYF.

CDR3 in amino acids: CATSRIGGEQFF. CDR3 nucleotides: TGTGCCACCAGCAGAATCGGGGGTGAGCAGTTCTTC. This chain uses TRBV15 with TRBJ2-1; D may be TRBD2 (6 bases). This CDR3 contains 12 residues. Trimming left V 2 bases short and J 9 bases short, with 8 bases between. Per the germline V gene, CDR1 is LNHNV and CDR2 is YYDKDF (reference sequence). Variable domain in full (rest from reference TRBV15 and TRBJ2-1): DAMVIQNPRYQVTQFGKPVTLSCSQTLNHNVMYWYQQKSSQAPKLLFHYYDKDFNNEADTPDNFQSRRPNTSFCFLDIRSPGLGDTAMYLCATSRIGGEQFFGPGTRLTVL.

In DNA form, the CDR3 reads TGTGCCAGCAGCTGGGGACTCCTGTCCTACAATGAGCAGTTCTTC. Amino acids: CASSWGLLSYNEQFF. The rearrangement joins TRBV11-3 to TRBJ2-1, with a possible D match to TRBD2 (6 bases). Trimming took off 4 bases at V and 1 base at J, with 11 bases between the two ends. Germline values: CDR1 SGHNT, CDR2 YENEEA. This CDR3 spans 15 amino acids.

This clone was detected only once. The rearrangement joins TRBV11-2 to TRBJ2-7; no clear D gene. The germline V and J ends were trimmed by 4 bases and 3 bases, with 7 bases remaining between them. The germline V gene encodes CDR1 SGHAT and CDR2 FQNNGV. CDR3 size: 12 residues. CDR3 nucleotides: TGTGCCAGCAGCTGGCGGATCTACGAGCAGTACTTC. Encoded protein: CASSWRIYEQYF.

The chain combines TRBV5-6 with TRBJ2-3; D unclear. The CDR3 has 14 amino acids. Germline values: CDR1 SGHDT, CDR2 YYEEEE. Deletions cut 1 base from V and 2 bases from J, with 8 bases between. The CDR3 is CASSLNGNTDTQYF. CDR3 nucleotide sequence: TGTGCCAGCAGCTTGAACGGTAACACAGATACGCAGTATTTT.

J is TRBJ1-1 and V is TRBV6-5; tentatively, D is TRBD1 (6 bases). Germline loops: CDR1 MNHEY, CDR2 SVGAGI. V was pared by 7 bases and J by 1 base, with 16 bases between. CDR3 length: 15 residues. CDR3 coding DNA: TGTGCCAGCATCCCCCGGGACACCAAGAACACTGAAGCTTTCTTT. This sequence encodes CASIPRDTKNTEAFF.

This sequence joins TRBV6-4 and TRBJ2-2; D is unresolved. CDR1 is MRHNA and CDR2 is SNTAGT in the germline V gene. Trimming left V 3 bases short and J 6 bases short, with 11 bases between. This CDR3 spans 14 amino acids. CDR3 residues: CASSEWPTAGELFF. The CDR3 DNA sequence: TGTGCCAGCAGTGAGTGGCCGACGGCCGGGGAGCTGTTTTTT.

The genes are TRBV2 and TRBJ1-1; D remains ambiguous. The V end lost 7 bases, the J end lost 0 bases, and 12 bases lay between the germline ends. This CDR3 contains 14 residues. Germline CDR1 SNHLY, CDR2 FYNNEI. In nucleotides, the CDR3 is TGTGCCAGCAAAACCTCTTCTATGAACACTGAAGCTTTCTTT. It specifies CASKTSSMNTEAFF.

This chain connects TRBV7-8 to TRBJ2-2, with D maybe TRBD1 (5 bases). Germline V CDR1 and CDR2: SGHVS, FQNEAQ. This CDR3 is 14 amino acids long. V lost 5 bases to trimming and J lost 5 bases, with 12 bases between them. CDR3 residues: CASSPRVGTGELFF. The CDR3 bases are TGTGCCAGCAGCCCCAGGGTGGGGACCGGGGAGCTGTTTTTT.

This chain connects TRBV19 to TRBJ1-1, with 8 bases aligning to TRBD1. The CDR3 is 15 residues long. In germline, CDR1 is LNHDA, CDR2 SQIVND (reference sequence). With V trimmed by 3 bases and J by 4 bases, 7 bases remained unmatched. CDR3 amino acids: CASSIGTGGFTEAFF. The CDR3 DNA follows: TGTGCCAGTAGTATCGGAACAGGGGGGTTCACTGAAGCTTTCTTT.

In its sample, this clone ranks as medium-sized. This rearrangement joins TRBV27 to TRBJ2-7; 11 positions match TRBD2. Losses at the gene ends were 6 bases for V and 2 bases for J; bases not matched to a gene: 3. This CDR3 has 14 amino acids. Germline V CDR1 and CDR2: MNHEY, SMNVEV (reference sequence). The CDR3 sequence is CASRGTSGPYEQYF. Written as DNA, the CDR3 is TGTGCCAGCAGGGGGACTAGCGGCCCCTACGAGCAGTACTTC.

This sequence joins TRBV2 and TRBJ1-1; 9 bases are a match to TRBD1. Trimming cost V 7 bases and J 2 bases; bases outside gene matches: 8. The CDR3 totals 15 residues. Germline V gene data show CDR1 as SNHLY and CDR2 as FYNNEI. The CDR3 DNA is TGTGCCAGCACCAAGGGGGGACAGGGAAACACTGAAGCTTTCTTT. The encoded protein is CASTKGGQGNTEAFF.

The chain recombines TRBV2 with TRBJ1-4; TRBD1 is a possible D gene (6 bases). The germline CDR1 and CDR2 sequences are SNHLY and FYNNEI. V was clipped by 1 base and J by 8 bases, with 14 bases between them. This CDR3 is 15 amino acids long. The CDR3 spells CASSEDGGPREKLFF. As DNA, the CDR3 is TGTGCCAGCAGTGAAGACGGGGGCCCTCGGGAAAAACTGTTTTTT.

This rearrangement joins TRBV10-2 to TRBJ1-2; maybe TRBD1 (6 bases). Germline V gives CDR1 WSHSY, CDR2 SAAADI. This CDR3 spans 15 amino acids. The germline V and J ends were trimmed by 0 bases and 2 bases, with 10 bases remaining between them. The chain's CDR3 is CASSESSQGNYGYTF. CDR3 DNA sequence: TGCGCCAGCAGTGAGTCGAGTCAGGGGAACTATGGCTACACCTTC.

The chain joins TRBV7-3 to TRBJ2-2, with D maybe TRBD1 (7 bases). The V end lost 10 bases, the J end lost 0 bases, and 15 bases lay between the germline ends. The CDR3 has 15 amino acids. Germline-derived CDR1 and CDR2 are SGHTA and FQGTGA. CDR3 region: CATRRDSANTGELFF. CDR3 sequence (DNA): TGTGCCACCAGGCGGGACAGCGCGAACACCGGGGAGCTGTTTTTT.

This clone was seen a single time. The CDR3 region has the DNA TGTGCCACCAGTAGCACGAGCGTCATTGGAAACACCATATATTTT. Translation: CATSSTSVIGNTIYF. The V and J genes are TRBV15 and TRBJ1-3; D is unclear. The ends were cut back, 6 bases at V and 3 bases at J, with 15 bases in the middle. This CDR3 has 15 amino acids. Germline loops: CDR1 LNHNV, CDR2 YYDKDF (reference sequence).

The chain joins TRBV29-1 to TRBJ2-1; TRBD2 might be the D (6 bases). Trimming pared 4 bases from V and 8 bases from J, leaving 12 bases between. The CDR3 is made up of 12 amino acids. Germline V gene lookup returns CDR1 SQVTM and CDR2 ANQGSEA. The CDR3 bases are TGCAGCGTTGTAGGCAGGGACTATGAGCAGTTCTTC. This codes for CSVVGRDYEQFF.

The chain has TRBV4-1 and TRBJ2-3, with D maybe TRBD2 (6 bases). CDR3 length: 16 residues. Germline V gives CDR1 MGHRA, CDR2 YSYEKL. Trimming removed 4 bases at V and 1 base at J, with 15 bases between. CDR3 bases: TGCGCCAGCAGCCTTCAGGCGTCGGGGGGCACAGATACGCAGTATTTT. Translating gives CASSLQASGGTDTQYF.

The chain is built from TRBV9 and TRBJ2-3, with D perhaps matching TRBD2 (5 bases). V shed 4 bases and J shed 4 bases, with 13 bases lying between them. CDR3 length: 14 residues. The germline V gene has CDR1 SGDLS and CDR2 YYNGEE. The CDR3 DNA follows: TGTGCCAGCAGCCGTGGGAGAGTGGCAGATACGCAGTATTTT. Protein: CASSRGRVADTQYF.

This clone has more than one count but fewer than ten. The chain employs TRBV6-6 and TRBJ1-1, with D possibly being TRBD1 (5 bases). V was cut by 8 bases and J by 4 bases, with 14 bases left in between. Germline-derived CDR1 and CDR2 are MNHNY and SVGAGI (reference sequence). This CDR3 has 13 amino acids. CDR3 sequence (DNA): TGTGCCAGCTCATGGGGGAGTGGCACTGAAGCTTTCTTT. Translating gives CASSWGSGTEAFF.

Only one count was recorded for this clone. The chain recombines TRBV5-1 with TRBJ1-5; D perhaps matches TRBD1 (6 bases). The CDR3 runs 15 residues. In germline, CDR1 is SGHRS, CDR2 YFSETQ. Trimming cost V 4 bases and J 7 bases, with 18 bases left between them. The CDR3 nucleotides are TGCGCCAGCAGCCCCGGACAGCCTGGAGGGCAGCCCCAGCATTTT. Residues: CASSPGQPGGQPQHF.

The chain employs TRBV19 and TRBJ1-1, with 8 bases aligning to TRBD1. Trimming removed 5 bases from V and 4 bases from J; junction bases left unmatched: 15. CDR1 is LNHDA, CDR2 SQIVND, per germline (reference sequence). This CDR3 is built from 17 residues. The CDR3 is CASSFTGGRYVGTEAFF. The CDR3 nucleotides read TGTGCCAGTAGTTTCACAGGGGGGAGATATGTGGGCACTGAAGCTTTCTTT.

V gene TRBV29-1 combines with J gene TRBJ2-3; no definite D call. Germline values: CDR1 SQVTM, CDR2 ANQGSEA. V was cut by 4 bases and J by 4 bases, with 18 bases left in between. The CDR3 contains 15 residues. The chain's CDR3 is CSVAASPAEADTQYF. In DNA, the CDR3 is TGCAGCGTTGCGGCCTCTCCCGCCGAGGCAGATACGCAGTATTTT.

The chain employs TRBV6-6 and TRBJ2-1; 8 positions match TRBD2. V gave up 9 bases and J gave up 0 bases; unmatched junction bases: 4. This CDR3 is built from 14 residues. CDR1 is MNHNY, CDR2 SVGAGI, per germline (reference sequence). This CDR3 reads CASRRGDSYNEQFF. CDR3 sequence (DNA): TGTGCCAGTCGGCGGGGGGACTCCTACAATGAGCAGTTCTTC.

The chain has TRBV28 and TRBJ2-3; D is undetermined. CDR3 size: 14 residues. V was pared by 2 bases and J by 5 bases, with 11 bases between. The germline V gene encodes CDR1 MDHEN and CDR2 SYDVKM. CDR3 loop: CASSLGPPLDTQYF. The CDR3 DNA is TGTGCCAGCAGTTTAGGGCCTCCATTAGATACGCAGTATTTT.

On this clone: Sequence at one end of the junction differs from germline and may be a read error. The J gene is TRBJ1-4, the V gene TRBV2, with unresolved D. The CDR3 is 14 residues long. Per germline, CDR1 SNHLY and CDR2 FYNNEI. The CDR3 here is CASNAWRTSEKLFF. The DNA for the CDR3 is TGTGCCAGCAATGCTTGGAGGACTAGTGAAAAACTGTTTTTT.

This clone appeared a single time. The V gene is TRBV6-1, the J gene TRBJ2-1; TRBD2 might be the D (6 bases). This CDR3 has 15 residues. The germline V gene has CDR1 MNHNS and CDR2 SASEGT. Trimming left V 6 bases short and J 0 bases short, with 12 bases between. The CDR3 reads CASRIAASSYNEQFF. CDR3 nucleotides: TGTGCCAGCAGGATAGCGGCGAGCTCCTACAATGAGCAGTTCTTC.

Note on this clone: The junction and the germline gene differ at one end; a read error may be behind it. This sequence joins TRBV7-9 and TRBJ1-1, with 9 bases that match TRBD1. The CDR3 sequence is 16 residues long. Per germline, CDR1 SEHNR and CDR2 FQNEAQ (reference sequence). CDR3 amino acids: CASSVADTGGKLRAFF. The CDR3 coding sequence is TGTGCCAGCAGCGTAGCGGATACAGGGGGCAAGCTAAGAGCTTTCTTT.

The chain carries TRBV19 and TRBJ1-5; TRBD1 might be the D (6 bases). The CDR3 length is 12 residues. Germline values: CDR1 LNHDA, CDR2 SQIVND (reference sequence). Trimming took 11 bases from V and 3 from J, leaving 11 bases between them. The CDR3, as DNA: TGTGCCGGTGGGACACTCAATCAGCCCCAGCATTTT. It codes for CAGGTLNQPQHF.